These 2 T cell receptor beta chains were sequenced from one sample in a study of T cell responses to AZD1222 COVID-19 vaccine (dated by TCRdb to the early 2020s). The library relied on the immunoSEQ multiplex PCR assay. TCRdb mirrors the immuneACCESS table, restricted to in-frame sequences. Some clones are absent from its copies; in checked studies, under half trace to an unresolved V gene, and the reason for the others is unknown. This sample has roughly 120,000 clones in its table, and 70% to 90% of those were observed once. Around 6.2% of the sample goes to the ten largest clones. This specimen's time point label, interpreted: baseline before first vaccination. Sequences were derived from peripheral blood, sampled on day 0 of AZD1222 vaccination. These receptors were taken from an adult in good health.

The chain joins TRBV6-1 to TRBJ2-7, with D hard to call. V dropped 11 bases and J dropped 3 bases, with 17 bases sitting between them. The CDR3 extends over 13 amino acids. Germline values: CDR1 MNHNS, CDR2 SASEGT. The chain's CDR3 is CASTVGSNYEQYF. CDR3 in DNA: TGTGCCTCCACAGTGGGCAGCAACTACGAGCAGTACTTC.

This chain connects TRBV10-3 to TRBJ2-2, with D possibly being TRBD2 (6 bases). The length of the CDR3 is 16 residues. V was cut by 4 bases and J by 1 base, with 13 bases left in between. Germline CDR1 reads ENHRY; CDR2 reads SYGVKD. The CDR3 here is CAISVRLAENTGELFF. CDR3 sequence (DNA): TGTGCCATCAGTGTTAGGTTAGCGGAGAACACCGGGGAGCTGTTTTTT.